The following is a T cell receptor beta chain sequence with its context. CDR3 length equals 14 residues. The germline V and J ends were trimmed by 0 bases and 3 bases, with 5 bases remaining between them. Germline CDR1 reads SGHNT; CDR2 reads YENEEA. These data belong to a study of PD-L1 blockade in urothelial cancer. Whole-study context: Blood was subjected to analysis at 3 weeks (second dose) and 6 weeks following treatment start. Blood gave a median approximately 140,000 T cells.

Indicated time point: pretreatment peripheral blood. The number of samples from each patient was between 1 and 8, taken pretreatment and on-treatment. Libraries were prepared by immunoSEQ multiplex PCR; TCRdb keeps only in-frame clonotypes and omits some of them. The sample shows over 45,000 clones, 86% of them seen only once. The rearrangement links TRBV11-3 to TRBJ2-2, with a possible D match to TRBD1 (5 bases). The sequenced sample was PBMCs, obtained around atezolizumab (anti-PD-L1) treatment. This receptor was obtained from a man aged 55 to 70 with urothelial cancer. CDR3: CASSLEGDTGELFF. CDR3 DNA sequence: TGTGCCAGCAGCTTAGAAGGGGACACCGGGGAGCTGTTTTTT.